The next 30 T cell receptor beta chains were all read from a single sample in a study of PD-1 blockade in mismatch repair-deficient tumors. Using immunoSEQ multiplex PCR, the repertoire was profiled, and TCRdb retains in-frame clones only, with some absent. The sample records about 15,000 clones, more than 70% being singletons. The material sequenced was PBMCs, taken before pembrolizumab treatment. Source of these receptors: an adult with mismatch repair-deficient cancer.

The chain combines TRBV25-1 with TRBJ2-7; perhaps TRBD1 as D (6 bases). Germline values: CDR1 MGHDK, CDR2 SYGVNS. The V and J ends lost 7 bases and 1 base respectively, with 17 bases between them. This CDR3 spans 15 amino acids. CDR3 nucleotide sequence: TGTGCCAGCACCGCAATGAGGGGGAAGTCCTACGAGCAGTACTTC. This sequence encodes CASTAMRGKSYEQYF.

This sequence joins TRBV11-2 and TRBJ2-4, with TRBD1 as a possible D gene (5 bases). The germline V and J ends were trimmed by 5 bases and 8 bases, with 13 bases remaining between them. Germline V gene lookup returns CDR1 SGHAT and CDR2 FQNNGV. The CDR3 totals 13 residues. CDR3 DNA: TGTGCCAGCAGCCTCGCACAACAGGACATTCAGTACTTC. Its protein product is CASSLAQQDIQYF.

J is TRBJ2-2 and V is TRBV19; 12 positions match TRBD2. CDR1 LNHDA and CDR2 SQIVND come from the germline V gene (reference sequence). The CDR3 totals 12 residues. The CDR3 loop reads CATSGRTGELFF. The CDR3 DNA follows: TGTGCAACTAGCGGGAGGACCGGGGAGCTGTTTTTT.

The rearrangement uses TRBV6-1 and TRBJ2-2, with 7 bases fitting TRBD1. CDR3 size: 14 residues. The V gene end was trimmed by 2 bases and the J gene end by 3 bases; junction bases not matched to a gene: 0. Germline loops: CDR1 MNHNS, CDR2 SASEGT. CDR3 loop: CASSEQGDTGELFF. Written as DNA, the CDR3 is TGTGCCAGCAGTGAACAGGGGGACACCGGGGAGCTGTTTTTT.

The chain recombines TRBV11-2 with TRBJ1-2; D might be TRBD1 (5 bases). This CDR3 contains 14 residues. Germline values: CDR1 SGHAT, CDR2 FQNNGV. V gave up 0 bases and J gave up 5 bases, with 10 bases separating them. For the CDR3, the DNA is TGTGCCAGCAGCTTAGACAGGGAGAGGTATGGCTACACCTTC. Its protein is CASSLDRERYGYTF.

The J gene is TRBJ2-7, the V gene TRBV28; D unresolved. V lost 1 base to trimming and J lost 2 bases, with 6 bases between them. Germline loops: CDR1 MDHEN, CDR2 SYDVKM. The CDR3 runs to 13 residues. In nucleotides, the CDR3 is TGTGCCAGCAGTTTATTAGGTCCCTACGAGCAGTACTTC. Its translation: CASSLLGPYEQYF.

The chain has TRBV6-6 and TRBJ2-3; D gene unclear. The CDR3 totals 15 residues. CDR1 is MNHNY, CDR2 SVGAGI, per germline (reference sequence). The ends were cut back, 2 bases at V and 0 bases at J, with 9 bases in the middle. CDR3: CASSYTETSTDTQYF. The CDR3 nucleotides read TGTGCCAGCAGTTACACGGAGACTAGCACAGATACGCAGTATTTT.

V is TRBV7-9 and J is TRBJ2-1, with TRBD2 matching 7 bases. Per the germline V gene, CDR1 is SEHNR and CDR2 is FQNEAQ (reference sequence). This CDR3 has 14 amino acids. The V and J ends lost 10 bases and 8 bases, in that order; junction bases with no gene match: 14. The CDR3: CATRSGVDVYEQFF. CDR3 DNA sequence: TGTGCCACCCGGAGCGGGGTCGACGTATATGAGCAGTTCTTC. The full variable domain, its missing parts supplied by reference TRBV7-9 and TRBJ2-1, is DTGVSQNPRHKITKRGQNVTFRCDPISEHNRLYWYRQTLGQGPEFLTYFQNEAQLEKSRLLSDRFSAERPKGSFSTLEIQRTEQGDSAMYLCATRSGVDVYEQFFGPGTRLTVL.

CDR3 in DNA: TGTGCCAGCAGTTTATTTGGACTAGCGGTCAACACAGATACGCAGTATTTT. It is translated as CASSLFGLAVNTDTQYF. The chain employs TRBV28 and TRBJ2-3; 10 bases agree with TRBD2. The germline V gene has CDR1 MDHEN and CDR2 SYDVKM. The CDR3 runs to 17 residues. V trimming: 1 base; J trimming: 2 bases; junction bases outside the gene matches: 6.

The chain joins TRBV27 to TRBJ1-4, with TRBD1 matching over 7 bases. Germline loops: CDR1 MNHEY, CDR2 SMNVEV (reference sequence). V lost 5 bases, J lost 3 bases, and 9 bases stayed unmatched. This CDR3 comprises 16 residues. The chain's CDR3 is CASSKKNRGSNEKLFF. DNA for the CDR3: TGTGCCAGCAGTAAAAAAAACAGGGGTTCTAATGAAAAACTGTTTTTT.

CDR3 sequence reads: CASKEPGPNEQFF. The CDR3 coding sequence is TGTGCCAGCAAGGAACCGGGGCCCAATGAGCAGTTCTTC. V gene TRBV5-4 combines with J gene TRBJ2-1; the D gene could be TRBD1 or TRBD2 (5 bases each). There are 13 residues in the CDR3. Deletions cut 6 bases from V and 6 bases from J, with 13 bases between. CDR1 is SGHNT, CDR2 YYREEE, per germline (reference sequence).

The V gene is TRBV9, the J gene TRBJ2-1; D may match TRBD1 or TRBD2 (5 bases each). V was pared by 2 bases and J by 8 bases, with 17 bases between. Germline CDR1 SGDLS, CDR2 YYNGEE. The CDR3 length is 15 residues. The CDR3 sequence: CASSVGTSGSDEQFF. The CDR3 DNA reads as TGTGCCAGCAGCGTCGGGACGAGTGGGTCCGATGAGCAGTTCTTC.

The rearrangement joins TRBV25-1 to TRBJ1-5; D is perhaps TRBD1 (6 bases). The CDR3 contains 14 residues. V shed 4 bases and J shed 2 bases, with 9 bases lying between them. Looked up from germline, CDR1 is MGHDK and CDR2 is SYGVNS. The CDR3 sequence is CASSAAGGNQPQHF. The CDR3 DNA reads as TGTGCCAGCAGTGCCGCAGGGGGCAATCAGCCCCAGCATTTT. Supplemented by reference TRBV25-1 and TRBJ1-5, the full variable domain reads EADIYQTPRYLVIGTGKKITLECSQTMGHDKMYWYQQDPGMELHLIHYSYGVNSTEKGDLSSESTVSRIRTEHFPLTLESARPSHTSQYLCASSAAGGNQPQHFGDGTRLSIL.

V gene TRBV7-9 combines with J gene TRBJ1-4; no reliable D call. V was pared by 5 bases and J by 1 base, with 5 bases between. Looked up from germline, CDR1 is SEHNR and CDR2 is FQNEAQ (reference sequence). The CDR3 is 13 residues long. Written as DNA, the CDR3 is TGTGCCAGCAGCCCAGTAACTAATGAAAAACTGTTTTTT. This translates into CASSPVTNEKLFF.

V and J are TRBV28 and TRBJ2-7; no definite D call. CDR1 is MDHEN, CDR2 SYDVKM, per germline. CDR3 size: 14 residues. Trimming pared 3 bases from V and 1 base from J, leaving 10 bases between. The DNA for the CDR3 is TGTGCCAGCAGTTTCCCGTCTAAATCCTACGAGCAGTACTTC. Its translation: CASSFPSKSYEQYF.

This chain uses TRBV7-8 with TRBJ2-3; TRBD1 aligns across 11 bases. Germline V gene lookup returns CDR1 SGHVS and CDR2 FQNEAQ. The CDR3 length is 18 residues. Trimming removed 5 bases from V and 1 base from J; junction bases left unmatched: 11. CDR3 bases: TGTGCCAGCAGCAGGGGACAGGGGGTATCTCGCCGCACAGATACGCAGTATTTT. Protein: CASSRGQGVSRRTDTQYF.

The chain is built from TRBV2 and TRBJ2-1; possible D gene TRBD2, 6 bases. This CDR3 has 16 residues. From germline, CDR1 is SNHLY and CDR2 FYNNEI. Trimming stripped 6 bases from V and 10 bases from J, with 25 bases between. CDR3 in amino acids: CASSDYLASAVPEQFF. As DNA, the CDR3 is TGTGCCAGCAGCGACTACCTGGCTAGCGCCGTACCCGAGCAGTTCTTC.

The rearrangement uses TRBV7-8 and TRBJ2-7, with 12 bases matching TRBD1. CDR3 length: 17 amino acids. Trimming took 5 bases from V and 5 from J; bases not matched to a gene: 13. The germline V gene encodes CDR1 SGHVS and CDR2 FQNEAQ. The CDR3 nucleotides are TGTGCCAGCAGCAAGGCAGTCCAGGGGACAGGGGGCGACGAGCAGTACTTC. Translating gives CASSKAVQGTGGDEQYF.

This chain joins TRBV28 and TRBJ2-1; 10 nucleotides agree with TRBD1. The CDR3 loop spans 17 amino acids. After removal of 5 bases from V and 6 bases from J, the junction contained 13 bases not matched to a gene. Per the germline V gene, CDR1 is MDHEN and CDR2 is SYDVKM. CDR3 sequence: CASSPGGSGQGFNEQFF. CDR3 sequence (DNA): TGTGCCAGCAGTCCGGGGGGTTCGGGACAGGGGTTCAATGAGCAGTTCTTC.

The chain has TRBV10-1 and TRBJ2-5; tentative D call: TRBD1 (5 bases). The germline CDR1 and CDR2 sequences are WNHNN and SYGVQD (reference sequence). The V and J ends lost 10 bases and 5 bases respectively, with 17 bases between them. The CDR3 length is 13 residues. Here the CDR3 DNA reads TGCGCCACCCAGACAGAGCTTGGGGAGACCCAGTACTTC. Its protein is CATQTELGETQYF.

Comments on this clone: The junction departs from germline at one end; a sequencing error may be responsible. V gene TRBV6-1 combines with J gene TRBJ2-4; 9 bases agree with TRBD2. CDR1 and CDR2 (germline): MNHNS, SASEGT. This CDR3 has 14 residues. This CDR3 reads CTSSDLAGEGIQYF. The CDR3 DNA reads as TGTACCAGCAGTGACTTAGCGGGAGAGGGCATTCAGTACTTC.

This clone turned up a few times. The gene calls are TRBV18 and TRBJ2-5, with 8 bases identical to TRBD2. In germline, CDR1 is KGHSH, CDR2 LQKENI. CDR3 length equals 15 residues. Trimming removed 0 bases from V and 5 bases from J; junction bases left unmatched: 5. The CDR3 region has the DNA TGTGCCAGCTCACCACCCAGCGGGAGTATTGAGACCCAGTACTTC. It specifies CASSPPSGSIETQYF.

Notes on this clone: One end of the junction does not line up with germline, which may come from a read error. This sequence joins TRBV5-6 and TRBJ2-3; D unresolved. Germline values: CDR1 SGHDT, CDR2 YYEEEE. There are 11 residues in the CDR3. CDR3 region: CASRTGSQEHF. In DNA form, the CDR3 reads TGTGCCAGCAGGACCGGGTCCCAGGAGCATTTT.

This chain uses TRBV7-2 with TRBJ1-1; TRBD1 might be the D (6 bases). The germline CDR1 and CDR2 sequences are SGHTA and FQGNSA. The CDR3 loop spans 13 amino acids. Between the trimmed V and J ends, which lost 4 bases and 7 bases, there was a span of 13 bases. DNA of the CDR3: TGTGCCAGCAGCTACGGGGGCCTCAGTGAAGCTTTCTTT. Translating gives CASSYGGLSEAFF.

The J gene is TRBJ1-1, the V gene TRBV10-2; 8 nucleotides line up with TRBD1. The length of the CDR3 is 16 residues. Germline V gives CDR1 WSHSY, CDR2 SAAADI. Losses at the gene ends were 0 bases for V and 5 bases for J; bases not matched to a gene: 8. The CDR3 loop is CASSESGQGAGTEAFF. In DNA form, the CDR3 reads TGCGCCAGCAGTGAGTCCGGTCAGGGGGCAGGTACTGAAGCTTTCTTT.

This clone was observed a few times. The V call is TRBV7-8, the J call TRBJ2-7; D is ambiguous. The CDR3 is 12 residues long. CDR1 SGHVS and CDR2 FQNEAQ come from the germline V gene. The V gene lost 8 bases and the J gene lost 0 bases, with 8 bases spanning the gap. The DNA of the CDR3 is TGTGCCAGCGGAGAGCGCTCCTACGAGCAGTACTTC. It is translated as CASGERSYEQYF.

V is TRBV28 and J is TRBJ1-5; possibly TRBD1 for D (5 bases). The V end was cut by 2 bases, the J end by 5 bases, with 10 bases between. CDR3 size: 14 residues. Germline V gene data show CDR1 as MDHEN and CDR2 as SYDVKM. Here the CDR3 reads CASSLGGFYQPQHF. The CDR3 nucleotides are TGTGCCAGCAGTTTAGGGGGGTTCTATCAGCCCCAGCATTTT. Full variable domain (rest looked up from reference TRBV28 and TRBJ1-5): DVKVTQSSRYLVKRTGEKVFLECVQDMDHENMFWYRQDPGLGLRLIYFSYDVKMKEKGDIPEGYSVSREKKERFSLILESASTNQTSMYLCASSLGGFYQPQHFGDGTRLSIL.

The chain is built from TRBV27 and TRBJ2-6; unclear D gene. V shed 1 base and J shed 0 bases, with 7 bases lying between them. Germline lookup yields CDR1 MNHEY and CDR2 SMNVEV (reference sequence). This CDR3 contains 16 residues. DNA of the CDR3: TGTGCCAGCAGTTTATTAAGCCACTCTGGGGCCAACGTCCTGACTTTC. Amino acids: CASSLLSHSGANVLTF.

V gene TRBV2 combines with J gene TRBJ2-5, with D unclear. Trimming took off 7 bases at V and 5 bases at J, with 14 bases between the two ends. The CDR3 has 13 residues. Looked up from germline, CDR1 is SNHLY and CDR2 is FYNNEI. The CDR3 nucleotides read TGTGCCAGCAAATCGGCGAGTACGGAGACCCAGTACTTC. Translating it yields CASKSASTETQYF.

This chain uses TRBV5-6 with TRBJ1-4; D ambiguous. Between the trimmed V and J ends, which lost 5 bases and 4 bases, there was a span of 15 bases. The CDR3 has 15 amino acids. Per germline, CDR1 SGHDT and CDR2 YYEEEE. CDR3: CASRRGPGSNEKLFF. The CDR3 coding sequence is TGTGCCAGCAGACGAGGACCGGGGAGTAATGAAAAACTGTTTTTT.